This entry describes one TCR beta chain. Its antigen is not identified. Researchers reported that TCR beta cDNA libraries carried unique molecular identifiers. MiXCR, applied by TCRdb to the PCR reads, yields one record per CDR3 protein. The sample lists 400,000 to 500,000 distinct CDR3 sequences, approximately 39% seen once, with 7.5% to 8.5% in the top ten. The entry originates in a study of post-analysis software for immune sequencing data. Looking at the study overall: Courses of disease covered relapsing-remitting, secondary progressive and progressive-relapsing multiple sclerosis. Findings and limits, study-wide: Multiple sclerosis was associated with a significant reduction in normalized Chao1 diversity relative to controls.

Sample: blood. This TCR was recovered from a girl aged 2-10 years with multiple sclerosis.

The CDR3 is CASKKPGGSGANVLTF. CDR3 bases: TGTGCCAGCAAAAAACCCGGGGGGTCTGGGGCCAACGTCCTGACTTTC. The chain has TRBV9 and TRBJ2-6, with 7 bases identical to TRBD2. Germline lookup yields CDR1 SGDLS and CDR2 YYNGEE. Losses at the gene ends were 6 bases for V and 1 base for J; bases not matched to a gene: 7. CDR3 length: 16 amino acids.